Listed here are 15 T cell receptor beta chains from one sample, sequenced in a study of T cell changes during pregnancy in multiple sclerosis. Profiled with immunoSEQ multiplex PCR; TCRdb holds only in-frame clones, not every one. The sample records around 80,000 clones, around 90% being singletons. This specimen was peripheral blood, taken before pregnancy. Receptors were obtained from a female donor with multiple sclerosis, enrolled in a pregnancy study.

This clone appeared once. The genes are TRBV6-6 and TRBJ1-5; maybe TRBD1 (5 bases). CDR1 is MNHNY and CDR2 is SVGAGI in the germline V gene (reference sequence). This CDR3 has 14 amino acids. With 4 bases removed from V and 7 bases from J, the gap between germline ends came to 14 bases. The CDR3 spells CASSSWGGEQPQHF. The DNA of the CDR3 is TGTGCCAGCAGTTCATGGGGGGGAGAACAGCCCCAGCATTTT.

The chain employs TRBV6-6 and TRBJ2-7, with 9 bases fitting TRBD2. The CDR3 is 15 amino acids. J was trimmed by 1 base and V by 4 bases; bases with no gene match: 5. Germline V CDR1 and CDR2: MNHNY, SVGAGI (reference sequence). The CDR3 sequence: CASSSPGLASYEQYF. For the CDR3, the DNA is TGTGCCAGCAGTTCCCCGGGACTAGCATCCTACGAGCAGTACTTC.

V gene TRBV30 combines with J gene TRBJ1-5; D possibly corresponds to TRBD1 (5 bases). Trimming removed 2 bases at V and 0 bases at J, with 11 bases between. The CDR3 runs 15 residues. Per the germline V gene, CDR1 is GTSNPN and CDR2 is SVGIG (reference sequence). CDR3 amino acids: CAWSPGGLSNQPQHF. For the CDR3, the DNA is TGTGCCTGGAGTCCGGGGGGTCTTAGCAATCAGCCCCAGCATTTT.

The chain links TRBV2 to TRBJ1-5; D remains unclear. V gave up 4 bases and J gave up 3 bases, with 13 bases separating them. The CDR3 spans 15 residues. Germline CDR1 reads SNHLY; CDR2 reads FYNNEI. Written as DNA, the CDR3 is TGTGCCAGCAGTGGAGGTGGGTTTCTCAATCAGCCCCAGCATTTT. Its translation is CASSGGGFLNQPQHF.

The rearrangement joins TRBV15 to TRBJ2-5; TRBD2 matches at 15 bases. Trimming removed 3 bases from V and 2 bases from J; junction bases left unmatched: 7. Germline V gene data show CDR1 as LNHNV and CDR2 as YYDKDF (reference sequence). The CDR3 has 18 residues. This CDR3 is CATSSTGTSGGPQETQYF. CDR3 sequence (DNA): TGTGCCACCAGCAGCACCGGGACTAGCGGGGGGCCGCAAGAGACCCAGTACTTC.

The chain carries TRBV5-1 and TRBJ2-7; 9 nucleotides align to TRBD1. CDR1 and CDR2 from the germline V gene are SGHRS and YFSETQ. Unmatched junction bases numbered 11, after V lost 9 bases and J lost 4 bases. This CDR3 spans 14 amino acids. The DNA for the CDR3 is TGCGCCATACTCACAGGGGGCGGACTATACGAGCAGTACTTC. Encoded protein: CAILTGGGLYEQYF.

CDR3 sequence: CASSSFLAGGPEDNEQFF. CDR3 DNA sequence: TGCGCCAGCAGCTCCTTCCTAGCGGGGGGGCCGGAGGACAATGAGCAGTTCTTC. This rearrangement joins TRBV4-1 to TRBJ2-1; 12 bases are shared with TRBD2. Trimming at V came to 5 bases and at J to 5 bases, leaving 13 bases not matched to a gene. CDR1 MGHRA and CDR2 YSYEKL come from the germline V gene. CDR3 size: 18 residues.

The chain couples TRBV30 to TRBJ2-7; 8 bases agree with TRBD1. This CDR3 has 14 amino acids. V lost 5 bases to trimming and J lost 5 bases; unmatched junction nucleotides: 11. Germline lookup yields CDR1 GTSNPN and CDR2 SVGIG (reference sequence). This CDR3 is CAWAQAGGTNEQYF. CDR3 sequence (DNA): TGTGCCTGGGCTCAAGCAGGGGGCACAAACGAGCAGTACTTC. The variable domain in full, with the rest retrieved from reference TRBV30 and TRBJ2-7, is SQTIHQWPATLVQPVGSPLSLECTVEGTSNPNLYWYRQAAGRGLQLLFYSVGIGQISSEVPQNLSASRPQDRQFILSSKKLLLSDSGFYLCAWAQAGGTNEQYFGPGTRLTVT.

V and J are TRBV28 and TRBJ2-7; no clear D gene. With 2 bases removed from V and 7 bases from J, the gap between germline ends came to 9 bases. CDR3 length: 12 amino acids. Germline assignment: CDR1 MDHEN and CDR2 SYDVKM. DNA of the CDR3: TGTGCCAGCAGTTTAATTCAGGTAGAGCAGTACTTC. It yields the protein CASSLIQVEQYF. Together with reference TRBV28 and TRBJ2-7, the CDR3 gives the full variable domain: DVKVTQSSRYLVKRTGEKVFLECVQDMDHENMFWYRQDPGLGLRLIYFSYDVKMKEKGDIPEGYSVSREKKERFSLILESASTNQTSMYLCASSLIQVEQYFGPGTRLTVT.

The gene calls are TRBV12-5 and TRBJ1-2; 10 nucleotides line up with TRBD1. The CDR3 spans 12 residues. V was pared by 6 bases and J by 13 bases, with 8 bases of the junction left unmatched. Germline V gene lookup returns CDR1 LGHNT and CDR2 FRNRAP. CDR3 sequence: CASGHRDRGFTF. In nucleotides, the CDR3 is TGTGCTAGTGGCCACCGGGACAGGGGTTTCACCTTC.

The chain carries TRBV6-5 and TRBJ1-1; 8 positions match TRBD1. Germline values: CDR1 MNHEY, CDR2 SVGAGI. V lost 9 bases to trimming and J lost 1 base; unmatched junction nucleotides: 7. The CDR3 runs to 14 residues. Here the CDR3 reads CASRTGLRNTEAFF. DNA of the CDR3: TGTGCCAGTCGGACAGGGTTGAGGAACACTGAAGCTTTCTTT.

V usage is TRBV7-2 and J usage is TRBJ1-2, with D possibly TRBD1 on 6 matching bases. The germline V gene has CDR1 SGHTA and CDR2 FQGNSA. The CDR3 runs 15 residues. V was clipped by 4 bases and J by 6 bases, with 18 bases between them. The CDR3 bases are TGTGCCAGCAGCTCCCAGGGGCCTCCCCTCGATGGCTACACCTTC. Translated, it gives CASSSQGPPLDGYTF. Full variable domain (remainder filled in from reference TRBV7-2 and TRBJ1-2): GAGVSQSPSNKVTEKGKDVELRCDPISGHTALYWYRQSLGQGLEFLIYFQGNSAPDKSGLPSDRFSAERTGGSVSTLTIQRTQQEDSAVYLCASSSQGPPLDGYTFGSGTRLTVV.

The CDR3 DNA reads TGTGCCAGTAGTCCCTCGGGCAGGGGGCGCGGTACGCAGTATTTT. This gives the protein CASSPSGRGRGTQYF. V usage is TRBV19 and J usage is TRBJ2-3; 8 nucleotides agree with TRBD1. Germline lookup yields CDR1 LNHDA and CDR2 SQIVND (reference sequence). Trimming at V came to 5 bases and at J to 8 bases, leaving 12 bases not matched to a gene. This CDR3 spans 15 amino acids.

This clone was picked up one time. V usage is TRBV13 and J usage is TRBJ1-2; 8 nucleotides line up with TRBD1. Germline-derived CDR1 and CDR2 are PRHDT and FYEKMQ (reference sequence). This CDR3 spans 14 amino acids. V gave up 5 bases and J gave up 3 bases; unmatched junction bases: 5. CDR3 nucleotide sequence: TGTGCCAGCAGCGCCGGGACAGGAGACTATGGCTACACCTTC. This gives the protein CASSAGTGDYGYTF.

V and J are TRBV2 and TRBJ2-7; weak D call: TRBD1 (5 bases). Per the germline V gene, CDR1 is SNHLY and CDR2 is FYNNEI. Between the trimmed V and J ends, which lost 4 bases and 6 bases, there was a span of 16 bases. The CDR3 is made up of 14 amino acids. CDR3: CASSVVRVGLEQYF. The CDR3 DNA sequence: TGTGCCAGCAGTGTGGTCCGAGTGGGGCTCGAGCAGTACTTC.